The T cell receptor beta chain under discussion was sequenced for a study of T cell repertoires in cytomegalovirus infection. Study context: It was the public TCR beta signatures that indicated both CMV infection and matching HLA type. Study observations and caveats: Cumulative public TCR beta family frequency identified carriers of CMV plus the relevant HLA. There were HLA-C-restricted CMV-specific TCR beta clonotypes dominating the ex vivo response.

One entry per CDR3 protein, called by TCRdb with MiXCR from the reads. Among 310,000 or so distinct CDR3 sequences listed, about 26% were seen once. Germline V lookup: CDR1 SGHTA, CDR2 FQGTGA. The CDR3 totals 13 residues. V was shortened by 5 bases and J by 4 bases, with 9 bases between the two germline ends. Only a few counts were recorded for this clonotype. Its antigen remains unidentified. The sequence was obtained from a human donor in good health (CMV status not recorded). Some clones in this sample may be carry-over from other donors' samples. The sequencing input was PBMCs. The rearrangement links TRBV7-3 to TRBJ2-1, with D uncertain. DNA of the CDR3: TGTGCCAGCAGCCCACAACAGTACAATGAGCAGTTCTTC. Translation: CASSPQQYNEQFF.